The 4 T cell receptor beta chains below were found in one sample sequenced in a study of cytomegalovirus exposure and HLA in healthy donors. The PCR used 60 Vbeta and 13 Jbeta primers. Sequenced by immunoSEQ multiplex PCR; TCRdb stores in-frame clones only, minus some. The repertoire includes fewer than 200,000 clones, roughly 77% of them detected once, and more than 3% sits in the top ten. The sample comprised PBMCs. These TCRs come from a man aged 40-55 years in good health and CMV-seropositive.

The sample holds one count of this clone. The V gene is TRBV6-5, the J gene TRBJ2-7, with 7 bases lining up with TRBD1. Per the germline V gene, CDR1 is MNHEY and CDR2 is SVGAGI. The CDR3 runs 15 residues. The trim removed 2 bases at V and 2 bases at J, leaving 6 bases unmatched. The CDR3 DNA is TGTGCCAGCAGTTACACTGCCCAGGGGGCCTACGAGCAGTACTTC. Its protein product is CASSYTAQGAYEQYF.

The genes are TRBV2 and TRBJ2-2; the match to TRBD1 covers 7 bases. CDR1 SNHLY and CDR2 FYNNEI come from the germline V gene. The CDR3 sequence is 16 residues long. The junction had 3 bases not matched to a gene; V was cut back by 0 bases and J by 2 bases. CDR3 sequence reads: CASSEAGQFNTGELFF. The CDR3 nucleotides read TGTGCCAGCAGTGAAGCGGGACAGTTTAACACCGGGGAGCTGTTTTTT.

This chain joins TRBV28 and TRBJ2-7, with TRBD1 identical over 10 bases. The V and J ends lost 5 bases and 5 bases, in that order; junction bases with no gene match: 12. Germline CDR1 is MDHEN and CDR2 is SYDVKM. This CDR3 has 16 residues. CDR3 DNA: TGTGCCAGCAGTCCCGGGGACAGGGGATTCGTCCACGAGCAGTACTTC. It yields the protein CASSPGDRGFVHEQYF.

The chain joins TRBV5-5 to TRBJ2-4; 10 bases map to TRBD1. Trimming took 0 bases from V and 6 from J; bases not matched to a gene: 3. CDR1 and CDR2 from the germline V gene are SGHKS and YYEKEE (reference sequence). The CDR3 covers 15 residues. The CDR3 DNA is TGTGCCAGCAGCTTGGGGGGACAGGGGAGAAACATTCAGTACTTC. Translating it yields CASSLGGQGRNIQYF.